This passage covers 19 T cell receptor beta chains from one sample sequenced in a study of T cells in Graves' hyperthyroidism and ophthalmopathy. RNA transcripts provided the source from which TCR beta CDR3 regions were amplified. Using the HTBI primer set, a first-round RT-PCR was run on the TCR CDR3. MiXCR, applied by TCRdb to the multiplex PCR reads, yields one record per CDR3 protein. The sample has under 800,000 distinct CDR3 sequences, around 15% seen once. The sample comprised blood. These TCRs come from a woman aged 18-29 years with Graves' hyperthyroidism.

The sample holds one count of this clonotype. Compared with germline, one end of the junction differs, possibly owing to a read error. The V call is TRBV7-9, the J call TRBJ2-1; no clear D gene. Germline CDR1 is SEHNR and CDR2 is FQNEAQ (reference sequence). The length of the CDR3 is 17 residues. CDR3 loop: CASSSSGGHSSYNGQFF. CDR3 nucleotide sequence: TGTGCCAGCAGCTCGTCGGGCGGCCATAGCTCCTACAATGGGCAGTTCTTC.

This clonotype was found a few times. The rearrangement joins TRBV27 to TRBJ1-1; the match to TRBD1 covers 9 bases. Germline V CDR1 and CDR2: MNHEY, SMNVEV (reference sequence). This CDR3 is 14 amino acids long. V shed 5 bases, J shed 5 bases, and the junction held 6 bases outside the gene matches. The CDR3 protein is CASSPDRGVTEAFF. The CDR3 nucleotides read TGTGCCAGCAGTCCAGACAGGGGGGTGACTGAAGCTTTCTTT.

The CDR3 loop is CASSSRPIPGELFF. In nucleotides, the CDR3 is TGTGCCAGCAGCTCTCGACCTATTCCTGGGGAGCTGTTTTTT. This rearrangement joins TRBV11-2 to TRBJ2-2; D gene ambiguous. There are 14 residues in the CDR3. With 4 bases removed from V and 8 bases from J, the gap between germline ends came to 14 bases. In germline, CDR1 is SGHAT, CDR2 FQNNGV.

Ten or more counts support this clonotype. The CDR3 DNA follows: TGTGCCAGCAGTTTTGGACAACGGTTTCAGGGCTACACCTTC. Translated, it gives CASSFGQRFQGYTF. The genes are TRBV12-3 or TRBV12-4 and TRBJ1-2; the D gene is possibly TRBD1 (5 bases). The CDR3 extends over 14 amino acids. The germline V and J ends were trimmed by 3 bases and 8 bases, with 16 bases remaining between them.

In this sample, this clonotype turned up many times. For the CDR3, the DNA is TGTGCCAGCCATTCGGGGGGGTCCCTGGGCGAGCAGTACTTC. Amino acids: CASHSGGSLGEQYF. The chain employs TRBV2 and TRBJ2-7, with TRBD2 matching over 8 bases. V lost 8 bases and J lost 6; bases outside the gene matches: 12. Germline V gene sequence: CDR1 SNHLY, CDR2 FYNNEI. This CDR3 has 14 residues.

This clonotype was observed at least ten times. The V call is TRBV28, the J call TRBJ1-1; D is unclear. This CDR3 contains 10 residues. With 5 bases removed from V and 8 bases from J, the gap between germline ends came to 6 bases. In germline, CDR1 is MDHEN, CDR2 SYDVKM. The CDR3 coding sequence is TGTGCCAGCAGTCGAAGAGAAGCTTTCTTT. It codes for CASSRREAFF.

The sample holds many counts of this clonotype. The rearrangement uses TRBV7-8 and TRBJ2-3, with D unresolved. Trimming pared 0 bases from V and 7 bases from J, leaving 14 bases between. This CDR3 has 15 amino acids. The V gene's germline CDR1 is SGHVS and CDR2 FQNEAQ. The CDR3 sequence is CASSLALGYANTQYF. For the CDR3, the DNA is TGTGCCAGCAGCTTAGCGTTGGGCTACGCAAATACGCAGTATTTT.

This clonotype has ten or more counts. The CDR3 DNA reads TGCAGTGCGTTAAACCCCATAACCCAGTACTTC. Protein: CSALNPITQYF. The chain employs TRBV20-1 and TRBJ2-5; D is uncertain. The ends were cut back, 6 bases at V and 8 bases at J, with 13 bases in the middle. The germline V gene encodes CDR1 DFQATT and CDR2 SNEGSKA (reference sequence). CDR3 length: 11 residues.

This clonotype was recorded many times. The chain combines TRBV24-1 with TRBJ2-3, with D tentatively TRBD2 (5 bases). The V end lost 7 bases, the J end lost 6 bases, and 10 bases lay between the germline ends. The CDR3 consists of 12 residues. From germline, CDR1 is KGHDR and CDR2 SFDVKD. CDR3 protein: CATRGLGDTQYF. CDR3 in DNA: TGTGCCACCAGAGGACTGGGGGATACGCAGTATTTT.

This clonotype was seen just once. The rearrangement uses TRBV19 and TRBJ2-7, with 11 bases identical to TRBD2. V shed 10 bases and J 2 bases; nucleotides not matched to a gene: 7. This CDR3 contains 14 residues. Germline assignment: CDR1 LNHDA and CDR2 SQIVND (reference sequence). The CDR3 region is CATALAGGTYEQYF. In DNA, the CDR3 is TGTGCCACCGCTTTAGCGGGAGGGACCTACGAGCAGTACTTC.

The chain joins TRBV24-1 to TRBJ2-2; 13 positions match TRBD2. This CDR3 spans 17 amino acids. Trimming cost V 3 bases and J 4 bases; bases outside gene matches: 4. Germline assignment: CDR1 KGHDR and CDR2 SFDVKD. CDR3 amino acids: CATSDGLAGVITGELFF. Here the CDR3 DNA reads TGTGCCACCAGTGATGGACTAGCGGGAGTAATCACCGGGGAGCTGTTTTTT.

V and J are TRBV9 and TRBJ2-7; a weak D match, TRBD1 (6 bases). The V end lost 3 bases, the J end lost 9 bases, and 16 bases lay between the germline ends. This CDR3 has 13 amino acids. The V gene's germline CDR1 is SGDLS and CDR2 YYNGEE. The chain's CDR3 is CASSATAEGGQYF. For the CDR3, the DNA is TGTGCCAGCAGCGCCACAGCGGAAGGGGGGCAGTACTTC.

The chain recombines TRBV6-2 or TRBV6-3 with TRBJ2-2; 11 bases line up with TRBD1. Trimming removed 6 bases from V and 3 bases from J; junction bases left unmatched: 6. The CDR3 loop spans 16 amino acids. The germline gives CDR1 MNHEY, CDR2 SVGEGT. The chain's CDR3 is CASSERDRGYTGELFF. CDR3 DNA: TGTGCCAGCAGCGAGAGGGACAGGGGGTACACCGGGGAGCTGTTTTTT.

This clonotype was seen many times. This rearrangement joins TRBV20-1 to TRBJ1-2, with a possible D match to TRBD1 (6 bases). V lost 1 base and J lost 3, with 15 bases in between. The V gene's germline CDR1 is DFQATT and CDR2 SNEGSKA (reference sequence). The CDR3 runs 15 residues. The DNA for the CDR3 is TGCAGTGCTAGAGGCGTAGACAGGCGCGACTATGGCTACACCTTC. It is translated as CSARGVDRRDYGYTF.

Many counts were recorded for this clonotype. CDR3 in DNA: TGTGCCAGCAGCAGCCGGGACCTCGGTTTCGGCACAGATACGCAGTATTTT. Amino acids: CASSSRDLGFGTDTQYF. This chain uses TRBV28 with TRBJ2-3; D tentatively reads TRBD1 or TRBD2 (5 bases each). V lost 6 bases and J lost 1, with 20 bases in between. The CDR3 sequence is 17 residues long. Per the germline V gene, CDR1 is MDHEN and CDR2 is SYDVKM.

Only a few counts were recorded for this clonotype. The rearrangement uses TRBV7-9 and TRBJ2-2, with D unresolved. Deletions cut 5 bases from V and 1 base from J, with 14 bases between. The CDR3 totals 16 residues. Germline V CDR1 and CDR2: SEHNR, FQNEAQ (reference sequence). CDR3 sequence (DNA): TGTGCCAGCAGCCCCGGTCAGGCTAAGAACACCGGGGAGCTGTTTTTT. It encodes CASSPGQAKNTGELFF. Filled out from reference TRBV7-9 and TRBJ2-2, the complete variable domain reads DTGVSQNPRHKITKRGQNVTFRCDPISEHNRLYWYRQTLGQGPEFLTYFQNEAQLEKSRLLSDRFSAERPKGSFSTLEIQRTEQGDSAMYLCASSPGQAKNTGELFFGEGSRLTVL.

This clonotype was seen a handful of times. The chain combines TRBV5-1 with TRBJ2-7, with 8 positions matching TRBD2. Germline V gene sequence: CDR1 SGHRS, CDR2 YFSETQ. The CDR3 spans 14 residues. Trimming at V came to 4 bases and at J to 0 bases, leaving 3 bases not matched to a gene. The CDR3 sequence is CASSTSGFSYEQYF. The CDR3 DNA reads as TGCGCCAGCAGCACTAGCGGTTTCTCCTACGAGCAGTACTTC.

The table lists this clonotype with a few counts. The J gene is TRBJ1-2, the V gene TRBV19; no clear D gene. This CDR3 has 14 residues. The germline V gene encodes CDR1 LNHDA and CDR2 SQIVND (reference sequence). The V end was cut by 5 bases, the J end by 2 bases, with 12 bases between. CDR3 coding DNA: TGTGCCAGTAGTCCGACTGAAGTCAACTATGGCTACACCTTC. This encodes CASSPTEVNYGYTF.

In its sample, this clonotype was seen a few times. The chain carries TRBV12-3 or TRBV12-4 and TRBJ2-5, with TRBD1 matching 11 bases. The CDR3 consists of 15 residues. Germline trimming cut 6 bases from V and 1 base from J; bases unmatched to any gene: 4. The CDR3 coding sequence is TGTGCCAGCAGGGCCGGGACAGGGGGCCAAGAGACCCAGTACTTC. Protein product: CASRAGTGGQETQYF.